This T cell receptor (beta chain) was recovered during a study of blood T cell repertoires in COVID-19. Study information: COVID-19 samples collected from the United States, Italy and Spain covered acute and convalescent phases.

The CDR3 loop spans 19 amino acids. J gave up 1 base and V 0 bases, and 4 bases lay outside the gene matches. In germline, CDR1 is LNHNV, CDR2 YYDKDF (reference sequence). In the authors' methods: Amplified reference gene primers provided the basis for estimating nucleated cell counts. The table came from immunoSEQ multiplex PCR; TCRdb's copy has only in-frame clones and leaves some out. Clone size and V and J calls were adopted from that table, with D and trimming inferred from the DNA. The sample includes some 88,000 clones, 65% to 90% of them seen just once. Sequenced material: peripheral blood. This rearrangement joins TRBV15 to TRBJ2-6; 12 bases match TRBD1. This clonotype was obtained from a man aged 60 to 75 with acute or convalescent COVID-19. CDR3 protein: CATSREGTGGGSGANVLTF. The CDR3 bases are TGTGCCACCAGCAGAGAGGGGACAGGGGGCGGATCTGGGGCCAACGTCCTGACTTTC.